This T cell receptor beta chain was profiled in a study of CD8 T cells in ankylosing spondylitis. Study outcomes and limitations: Typical of ankylosing spondylitis blood, it appeared, was a TCR beta motif of under 10 highly homologous variants.

The CDR3 is 13 residues long. V shed 5 bases and J shed 4 bases, with 9 bases lying between them. Germline CDR1 PRHDT, CDR2 FYEKMQ (reference sequence). This clonotype was seen more than once but under ten times. Its specificity is not known. Researchers built TCR beta libraries using quantitative 5'-RACE with molecular barcodes. TCRdb recomputed calls from the 5' RACE reads with MiXCR, one row per CDR3 protein. The sample has 750,000 to 850,000 distinct CDR3 sequences; about 11% are singletons. The receptor was isolated from a male donor with ankylosing spondylitis. The sample was blood, either unsorted or a sorted T cell fraction (not recorded which). The chain has TRBV13 and TRBJ2-1; TRBD2 is a possible D gene (6 bases). The CDR3 sequence: CASSRTTYNEQFF. CDR3 nucleotides: TGTGCCAGCAGCAGGACTACTTACAATGAGCAGTTCTTC.